The T cell receptor beta chain under discussion was sequenced for a study of T cell responses to AZD1222 COVID-19 vaccine (dated by TCRdb to the early 2020s). Broadly, across the study: AZD1222 recipients with second doses at about 4 weeks or about 12 weeks were pooled, because spike-specific TCR depth and breadth did not differ between schedules. A total of 233 trial participants underwent TCR sequencing, of whom nearly 210 received two doses of AZD1222 and some 25 received two doses of the MenACWY control vaccine. Trial participants were enrolled by age into subgroups of 18-55, 56-69 and 70-plus years, and around 150, 29 and 61 TCR-sequenced participants, respectively, were included in these subgroups.

Of note for this clone: The antigen this receptor binds is unknown. No much larger clone is present one base from it, and per-base qualities are unavailable. Other DNA variants within this sample encode the same CDR3.

The CDR3 regions of human TCRbeta chains were analyzed by immunosequencing. Concerning the study's data processing: Repertoire TCRs were matched against a reference library of SARS-CoV-2-specific TCRs generated with the MIRA antigen-specificity platform. Breadth was defined as the fraction of unique TCRs that were SARS-CoV-2-associated. Depth was defined as the fraction of total T cells that were SARS-CoV-2-associated. Using the MIRA data, each spike-specific TCR was assigned both to the spike region to which the TCR was reactive and to a CD4 or CD8 class. Log10-transformed breadth and depth values were compared by one-way ANOVA with Sidak's multiple comparisons tests. TCRdb re-hosts the immuneACCESS table, in-frame sequences only. Its copies lack some clones; in the studies checked, an unresolved V gene accounts for under half of them, and the cause for the rest is not known. That table is the source of V, J and clone size, and D and trimming were worked out from the DNA. Present in this sample are about 180,000 clones, 85% to 90% of which were seen just once. The top ten constitute 0.4% to 0.5% of the sample.

The time point label corresponds to: baseline before first vaccination. Vaccinee samples came from UK trials COV001 and COV002, including a single-blind randomized controlled phase 2/3 trial of AZD1222 (ChAdOx1 nCoV-19) in healthy adults. Trial participant PBMC samples were collected at day 0 and day 28 after the second dose for TCRbeta chain sequencing. The paper's findings and limits, for the study overall: Participants were mostly white British, with more females than males. The authors suggested clonal diversity may have been underestimated. Reportedly, close to half of the unique spike-specific TCRs recognized epitopes lying outside the regions that are mutated in the B.1.351 and B.1.1.7 variants. Only five to seven AZD1222 recipients were SARS-CoV-2 seropositive at baseline, limiting conclusions about previously exposed vaccinees. After two AZD1222 doses, spike-specific TCR breadth and depth were significantly higher than at day 0 and than in MenACWY recipients. Vaccine-associated CD4 TCRs spanned the whole spike protein, with dominant responses in regions 160-218 and 743-854. The 56-69-year group was small, and its depth increase did not reach significance, likely because of low power. Because no day 14 peak-response samples were available, the repertoires could be characterized only after the peak T cell response.

V loses 2 bases of germline sequence and J loses 2 bases, and the interval between the two ends is 4 bases. CDR1 and CDR2 were assigned from the germline V gene as SGDLS and YYNGEE. From cysteine to phenylalanine, the CDR3 is 13 amino acids long. Just CDR3 DNA is preserved here, 39 bases in frame from base 1. This receptor was obtained from an adult in good health. The chain was built from TRBV9 and TRBJ2-2; the D gene cannot be resolved reliably. The sequencing here drew on peripheral blood, taken on day 0 of AZD1222 vaccination. The CDR3 is CASSVTNTGELFF. The DNA sequence reads TGTGCCAGCAGCGTGACTAACACCGGGGAGCTGTTTTTT. Here the CDR3 is joined to the reference TRBV9 and TRBJ2-2 genes, and the full variable domain is: DSGVTQTPKHLITATGQRVTLRCSPRSGDLSVYWYQQSLDQGLQFLIQYYNGEERAKGNILERFSAQQFPDLHSELNLSSLELGDSALYFCASSVTNTGELFFGEGSRLTVL.